The 2 T cell receptor beta chains given below trace back to one sample, sequenced in a study of cytomegalovirus exposure and HLA in healthy donors. Assay: immunoSEQ multiplex PCR; the TCRdb copy retains only in-frame clones and omits some. Among fewer than 200,000 clones, about 90% were seen once, and the ten largest hold approximately 2.9%. Sequencing was performed on PBMCs. These receptor sequences come from a woman between 18 and 30 years old in good health and CMV-seropositive.

The chain couples TRBV27 to TRBJ1-1, with D uncertain. CDR1 and CDR2 from the germline V gene are MNHEY and SMNVEV (reference sequence). The CDR3 has 15 residues. V gave up 3 bases and J gave up 12 bases, with 23 bases separating them. The CDR3 reads CASSFSSWAAGVPFF. The CDR3 bases are TGTGCCAGCAGTTTTTCCTCTTGGGCCGCCGGGGTACCTTTCTTT.

The chain links TRBV5-1 to TRBJ2-3; 8 nucleotides match TRBD2. Trimming removed 4 bases from V and 4 bases from J; junction bases left unmatched: 5. This CDR3 comprises 14 residues. CDR1 and CDR2 from the germline V gene are SGHRS and YFSETQ. DNA of the CDR3: TGCGCCAGCAGCGTAGCGGGAACTCCAGATACGCAGTATTTT. It codes for CASSVAGTPDTQYF. The full variable domain, its missing parts supplied by reference TRBV5-1 and TRBJ2-3, is KAGVTQTPRYLIKTRGQQVTLSCSPISGHRSVSWYQQTPGQGLQFLFEYFSETQRNKGNFPGRFSGRQFSNSRSEMNVSTLELGDSALYLCASSVAGTPDTQYFGPGTRLTVL.